One and the same sample provided the 5 T cell receptor beta chains below, sequenced in a study of shared clonotypes between healthy human individuals. Measured with immunoSEQ multiplex PCR; TCRdb has only the in-frame clones, and not every one. The table lists approximately 640,000 clones, 90% of them singletons, with about a third in the top ten. The sample consisted of memory CD8+ T cells from PBMCs. Subset in this sample: CD45RO+ cells pooled with CCR7-negative TemRA cells. These receptors were taken from a man between 18 and 35 years old in good health. Some clones in this sample may be carry-over from other donors' samples.

The chain joins TRBV2 to TRBJ2-5, with 8 positions matching TRBD2. Germline V gene lookup returns CDR1 SNHLY and CDR2 FYNNEI. The junction had 13 bases not matched to a gene; V was cut back by 6 bases and J by 1 base. This CDR3 is built from 17 residues. CDR3 region: CASRPGAGGALQETQYF. DNA of the CDR3: TGTGCCAGCAGACCCGGTGCGGGGGGAGCCCTCCAAGAGACCCAGTACTTC.

Concerning this clone: A read error is likely here: a far larger clone is one base away. The chain uses TRBV7-3 and TRBJ2-2, with 9 bases aligning to TRBD2. Trimming cost V 5 bases and J 1 base; bases outside gene matches: 2. Germline V gene data show CDR1 as SGHTA and CDR2 as FQGTGA. The CDR3 runs to 15 residues. CDR3 DNA sequence: TGTGCCAGCAGCGCGACTAGCGGGAACACCGGGGAGCTGTTTTTT. This gives the protein CASSATSGNTGELFF.

The rearrangement joins TRBV14 to TRBJ1-2; D remains ambiguous. Germline CDR1 SGHDN, CDR2 FVKESK. The ends were cut back, 0 bases at V and 3 bases at J, with 8 bases in the middle. The CDR3 loop spans 14 amino acids. This chain's CDR3 is CASSQDGVYYGYTF. In DNA form, the CDR3 reads TGTGCCAGCAGCCAAGATGGGGTTTACTATGGCTACACCTTC.

The chain couples TRBV10-2 to TRBJ1-5; 10 bases line up with TRBD1. After removal of 6 bases from V and 6 bases from J, the junction contained 5 bases not matched to a gene. Germline CDR1 reads WSHSY; CDR2 reads SAAADI. The CDR3 totals 14 residues. The CDR3 DNA is TGCGCCAGCAGGACAGGGGGCAGGACTCAGCCCCAGCATTTT. Amino acid sequence: CASRTGGRTQPQHF.

The V and J genes are TRBV7-9 and TRBJ2-5; the match to TRBD2 covers 11 bases. CDR1 and CDR2 (germline): SEHNR, FQNEAQ (reference sequence). The CDR3 is made up of 15 amino acids. After removal of 4 bases from V and 2 bases from J, the junction contained 3 bases not matched to a gene. Here the CDR3 reads CASSSGLAEQETQYF. For the CDR3, the DNA is TGTGCCAGCAGCTCGGGACTAGCGGAACAAGAGACCCAGTACTTC. Full variable domain (outside the CDR3, taken from reference TRBV7-9 and TRBJ2-5): DTGVSQNPRHKITKRGQNVTFRCDPISEHNRLYWYRQTLGQGPEFLTYFQNEAQLEKSRLLSDRFSAERPKGSFSTLEIQRTEQGDSAMYLCASSSGLAEQETQYFGPGTRLLVL.